This entry features one T cell receptor beta chain sequence. Its target is not known. The data are from a study of blood T cells in healthy people across ages. The study's findings and limits: Since the PBMCs were unsorted, naive and antigen-experienced cells could not be conclusively compared.

The second PCR ran 7 to 11 cycles with a sample-barcoded 5' primer and J-beta primers. TCRdb independently ran MiXCR on the 5' RACE reads; one entry per CDR3 protein. This table holds fewer than 900,000 distinct CDR3 sequences, approximately 35% found once. PBMCs were isolated at a quantity of at least 7 million per sample. This sequence was found in a man between 18 and 29 years old in good health. The sample consisted of blood.

The CDR3 protein is CATSRGYNEKLFF. The CDR3 DNA sequence: TGTGCCACCAGCAGAGGGTATAATGAAAAACTGTTTTTT. This chain links TRBV15 with TRBJ1-4, with D hard to call. Germline V CDR1 and CDR2: LNHNV, YYDKDF (reference sequence). V was cut by 1 base and J by 4 bases, with 4 bases left in between. CDR3 length equals 13 residues.